Below, 7 T cell receptor beta chains from the same sample are listed, as sequenced in a study of CD8 T cells in Susac syndrome. When the RNA was reverse transcribed, random hexamers were used with an input of roughly 0.45 to 1 ug. TCRdb reanalysed the immunoSEQ multiplex PCR reads using MiXCR and keeps one entry per CDR3 protein. The profile covers some 450,000 distinct CDR3 sequences, with more than 70% appearing a single time and 0.12% taken by the ten largest. The sequenced sample consisted of CD8+ T cells from PBMCs. The source is a human donor with multiple sclerosis.

This clonotype occurred a few times. The gene calls are TRBV7-6 and TRBJ2-5; possible D gene TRBD2, 7 bases. Germline assignment: CDR1 SGHVS and CDR2 FNYEAQ. The CDR3 extends over 14 amino acids. V lost 5 bases and J 3 bases, leaving 13 bases between the germline ends. Here the CDR3 DNA reads TGTGCCAGCAGCCATGGAGGGGGGGAAGAGACCCAGTACTTC. It codes for CASSHGGGEETQYF.

This clonotype was seen a handful of times. The chain employs TRBV6-6 and TRBJ2-7; 7 nucleotides match TRBD1. The CDR3 length is 10 residues. Germline V lookup: CDR1 MNHNY, CDR2 SVGAGI (reference sequence). Germline trimming cut 11 bases from V and 4 bases from J; bases unmatched to any gene: 2. For the CDR3, the DNA is TGTGCCTCGGGACAGTACGAGCAGTACTTC. This encodes CASGQYEQYF.

This clonotype was observed once. The chain combines TRBV7-6 with TRBJ2-5; 9 nucleotides line up with TRBD1. Germline V gives CDR1 SGHVS, CDR2 FNYEAQ. There are 18 residues in the CDR3. Germline trimming cut 4 bases from V and 2 bases from J; bases unmatched to any gene: 14. CDR3 sequence reads: CASSSHYLRDRVQETQYF. As DNA, the CDR3 is TGTGCCAGCAGCTCGCACTACCTCCGGGACAGGGTTCAAGAGACCCAGTACTTC.

The CDR3: CASSLLEWDQPQHF. Written as DNA, the CDR3 is TGTGCCAGCAGTTTGCTAGAGTGGGATCAGCCCCAGCATTTT. This chain links TRBV27 with TRBJ1-5; D not resolved. This CDR3 comprises 14 residues. V was trimmed by 3 bases and J by 5 bases, leaving 11 bases between them. Germline values: CDR1 MNHEY, CDR2 SMNVEV (reference sequence).

The chain combines TRBV4-2 with TRBJ1-1; the D is unclear. CDR3 length: 14 residues. Deletions cut 1 base from V and 6 bases from J, with 12 bases between. The germline CDR1 and CDR2 sequences are LGHNA and YNFKEQ. The CDR3: CASSQGLGTPEAFF. In nucleotides, the CDR3 is TGTGCCAGCAGCCAAGGTCTGGGAACGCCTGAAGCTTTCTTT.

The chain combines TRBV10-1 with TRBJ2-1, with 15 bases identical to TRBD2. The CDR3 is 17 amino acids. Germline V gene lookup returns CDR1 WNHNN and CDR2 SYGVQD (reference sequence). Losses at the gene ends were 3 bases for V and 10 bases for J; bases not matched to a gene: 10. The CDR3 is CASSDSGTSGGLGEQFF. The DNA for the CDR3 is TGCGCCAGCAGTGACTCCGGGACTAGCGGGGGGCTTGGGGAGCAGTTCTTC.

Only a few counts were recorded for this clonotype. This rearrangement joins TRBV10-3 to TRBJ2-1, with 7 bases that match TRBD1. The trim removed 7 bases at V and 5 bases at J, leaving 5 bases unmatched. Germline assignment: CDR1 ENHRY and CDR2 SYGVKD. The CDR3 is 13 amino acids. The CDR3 sequence: CAITLGQNNEQFF. The DNA for the CDR3 is TGTGCCATCACCCTGGGACAGAACAATGAGCAGTTCTTC.